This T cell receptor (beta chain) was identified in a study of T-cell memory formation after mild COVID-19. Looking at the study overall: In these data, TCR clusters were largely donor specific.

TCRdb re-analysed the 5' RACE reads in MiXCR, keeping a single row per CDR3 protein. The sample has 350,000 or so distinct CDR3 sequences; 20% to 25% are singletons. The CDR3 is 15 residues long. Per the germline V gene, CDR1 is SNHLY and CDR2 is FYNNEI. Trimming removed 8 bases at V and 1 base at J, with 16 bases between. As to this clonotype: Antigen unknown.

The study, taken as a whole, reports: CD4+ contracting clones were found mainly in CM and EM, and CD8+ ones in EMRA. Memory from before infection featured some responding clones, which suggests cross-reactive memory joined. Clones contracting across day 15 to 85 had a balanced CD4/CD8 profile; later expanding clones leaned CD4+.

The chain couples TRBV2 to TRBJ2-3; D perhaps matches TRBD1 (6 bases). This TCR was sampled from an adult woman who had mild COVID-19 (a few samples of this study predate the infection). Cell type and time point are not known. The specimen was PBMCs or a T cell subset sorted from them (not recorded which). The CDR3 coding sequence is TGTGCCAGCGCCCGACCAAAGGGGGGCACAGATACGCAGTATTTT. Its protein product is CASARPKGGTDTQYF. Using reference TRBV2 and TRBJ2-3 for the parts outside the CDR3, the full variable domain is EPEVTQTPSHQVTQMGQEVILRCVPISNHLYFYWYRQILGQKVEFLVSFYNNEISEKSEIFDDQFSVERPDGSNFTLKIRSTKLEDSAMYFCASARPKGGTDTQYFGPGTRLTVL.